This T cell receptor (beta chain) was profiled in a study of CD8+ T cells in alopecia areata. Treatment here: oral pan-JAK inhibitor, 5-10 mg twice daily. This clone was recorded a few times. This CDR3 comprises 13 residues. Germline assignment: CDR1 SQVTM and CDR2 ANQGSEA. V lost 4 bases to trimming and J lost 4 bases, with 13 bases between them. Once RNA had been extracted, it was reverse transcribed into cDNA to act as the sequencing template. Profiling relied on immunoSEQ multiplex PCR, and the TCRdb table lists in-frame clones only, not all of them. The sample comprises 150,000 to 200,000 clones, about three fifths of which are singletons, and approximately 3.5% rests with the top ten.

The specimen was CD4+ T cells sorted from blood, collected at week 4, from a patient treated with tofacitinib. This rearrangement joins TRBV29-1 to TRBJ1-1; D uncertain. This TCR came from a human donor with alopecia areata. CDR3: CSVVVREVTEAFF. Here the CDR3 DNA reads TGCAGCGTTGTCGTAAGGGAGGTCACTGAAGCTTTCTTT.